This T cell receptor beta chain was sequenced for a study of T cell responses to AZD1222 COVID-19 vaccine. Profiled with immunoSEQ multiplex PCR; TCRdb holds only in-frame clones, not every one. In the table there are about 48,000 clones, 80% to 90% of which are singletons. Whole-study results and caveats: Following two doses of AZD1222, Spike-specific TCR breadth and depth rose.

With respect to this clone: What it binds is not known.

This CDR3 contains 17 residues. V was clipped by 2 bases and J by 4 bases; unmatched bases: 9. The V gene's germline CDR1 is LGHDT and CDR2 YNNKEL (reference sequence). The source was peripheral blood, collected 28 days after the second AZD1222 dose. The V call is TRBV3-1 (or the pseudogene TRBV3-2), the J call TRBJ2-2; 8 bases fit TRBD1. This TCR came from an adult who received the AZD1222 COVID-19 vaccine. Here the CDR3 DNA reads TGTGCCAGCAGCCAATTCCCGCAGGGGGCTGGCACCGGGGAGCTGTTTTTT. Translating gives CASSQFPQGAGTGELFF.